This TCR beta chain was obtained from a study of cytomegalovirus exposure and HLA in healthy donors. There are a few counts of this clone. Its antigen is unidentified. Both 60 Vbeta primers and 13 Jbeta primers went into the PCR. Sequencing was performed with immunoSEQ multiplex PCR; in TCRdb, only in-frame clones are kept and a portion is missing. Among fewer than 200,000 clones listed, approximately 77% were seen once. Trimming pared 1 base from V and 0 bases from J, leaving 7 bases between. CDR1 SGHVS and CDR2 FQNEAQ come from the germline V gene. This CDR3 is built from 15 residues. Regarding the study as a whole: Rare TCR sequences predominated, though certain public TCRs were found in many donors. Common viral pathogens (according to a later analysis) appeared linked to several of the most significant clusters. Published work reported that the classifier diagnosed cytomegalovirus status with high specificity and sensitivity.

The clonotype comes from a female donor in good health and CMV-seronegative. V gene TRBV7-8 combines with J gene TRBJ1-3; D is ambiguous. The sample consisted of PBMCs. The CDR3 loop is CASSLVAGSGNTIYF. CDR3 sequence (DNA): TGTGCCAGCAGCTTAGTTGCAGGCTCTGGAAACACCATATATTTT.